One sample yielded the 28 T cell receptor beta chains listed below, sequenced in a study of T cell responses to AZD1222 COVID-19 vaccine. Profiled with immunoSEQ multiplex PCR; TCRdb holds only in-frame clones, not every one. Among tens of thousands of clones listed, approximately 89% were seen once. This specimen consisted of peripheral blood, obtained on day 0 of AZD1222 vaccination. The receptor source for this set is an adult in good health.

This chain links TRBV7-2 with TRBJ2-1; TRBD2 might be the D (6 bases). The V gene's germline CDR1 is SGHTA and CDR2 FQGNSA. The CDR3 runs 15 residues. Trimming left V 2 bases short and J 3 bases short, with 11 bases between. CDR3 region: CASSLLAGLYNEQFF. The CDR3 nucleotides are TGTGCCAGCAGCTTATTGGCGGGACTCTACAATGAGCAGTTCTTC.

This sequence joins TRBV24-1 and TRBJ1-2; D is unresolved. The germline V gene has CDR1 KGHDR and CDR2 SFDVKD. The length of the CDR3 is 12 residues. Trimming pared 3 bases from V and 4 bases from J, leaving 5 bases between. This CDR3 is CATSDGTYGYTF. The CDR3 DNA sequence: TGTGCCACCAGTGATGGCACCTATGGCTACACCTTC.

This chain joins TRBV19 and TRBJ1-5; D call uncertain. This CDR3 has 13 residues. Germline values: CDR1 LNHDA, CDR2 SQIVND (reference sequence). Trimming removed 6 bases from V and 7 bases from J, with 13 bases in between. Here the CDR3 reads CASSVTTRQPQHF. DNA of the CDR3: TGTGCCAGTAGCGTCACTACCAGGCAGCCCCAGCATTTT.

The chain uses TRBV20-1 and TRBJ1-3; no clear D. The CDR3 loop spans 11 amino acids. V shed 6 bases and J shed 4 bases, with 7 bases lying between them. The V gene's germline CDR1 is DFQATT and CDR2 SNEGSKA (reference sequence). The CDR3 spells CSARKGNTIYF. The CDR3 bases are TGCAGTGCCCGAAAAGGAAACACCATATATTTT.

This clone came up once. The CDR3 spells CASSLITSGGRTGELFF. CDR3 in DNA: TGTGCCAGCAGCTTAATAACTAGCGGGGGCCGCACCGGGGAGCTGTTTTTT. The chain recombines TRBV7-2 with TRBJ2-2; 11 bases are a match to TRBD2. Germline loops: CDR1 SGHTA, CDR2 FQGNSA. V lost 2 bases, J lost 4 bases, and 6 bases stayed unmatched. CDR3 length: 17 residues.

The genes are TRBV6-6 and TRBJ1-2, with 7 bases that match TRBD1. Germline values: CDR1 MNHNY, CDR2 SVGAGI (reference sequence). The V gene end was trimmed by 4 bases and the J gene end by 3 bases; junction bases not matched to a gene: 2. The length of the CDR3 is 13 residues. CDR3 nucleotide sequence: TGTGCCAGCAGTTCCACAGGGGACTATGGCTACACCTTC. It translates to CASSSTGDYGYTF.

The table lists this clone with a count of one. This chain connects TRBV4-3 to TRBJ1-2; D ambiguous. Deletions cut 1 base from V and 0 bases from J, with 12 bases between. From germline, CDR1 is LGHNA and CDR2 YSLEER. The CDR3 has 16 residues. The CDR3: CASSQVATITNYGYTF. The CDR3 region has the DNA TGCGCCAGCAGCCAAGTGGCCACAATAACTAACTATGGCTACACCTTC.

A few counts support this clone. The chain combines TRBV6-1 with TRBJ1-2; D uncertain. The germline gives CDR1 MNHNS, CDR2 SASEGT. Deletions cut 0 bases from V and 5 bases from J, with 13 bases between. This CDR3 spans 15 amino acids. Written as DNA, the CDR3 is TGTGCCAGCAGTGAAGCGCGAAGCTCCGGGTATGGCTACACCTTC. Protein product: CASSEARSSGYGYTF.

This sequence joins TRBV2 and TRBJ2-5; D call uncertain. The CDR3 extends over 15 amino acids. Per germline, CDR1 SNHLY and CDR2 FYNNEI. Trimming shortened V by 4 bases and J by 5 bases, and 17 bases separated the two germline ends. CDR3 protein: CASSALPSSFETQYF. CDR3 nucleotide sequence: TGTGCCAGCAGTGCCCTCCCCTCCTCCTTTGAGACCCAGTACTTC.

The gene calls are TRBV28 and TRBJ1-2, with TRBD1 identical over 8 bases. The junction had 9 bases not matched to a gene; V was cut back by 5 bases and J by 4 bases. Germline V CDR1 and CDR2: MDHEN, SYDVKM. There are 15 residues in the CDR3. The CDR3 sequence: CASSAADRGSYGYTF. The CDR3 DNA reads as TGTGCCAGCAGTGCCGCTGACAGGGGAAGCTATGGCTACACCTTC.

Points on this clone: The germline gene is not matched at one end of the junction; a read error may be the cause. The rearrangement links TRBV18 to TRBJ2-2; perhaps TRBD1 as D (6 bases). CDR3 length: 17 amino acids. Per germline, CDR1 KGHSH and CDR2 LQKENI. CDR3 loop: CASSPPGRTENTGELFF. CDR3 in DNA: TGTGCCAGCTCCCCACCAGGCCGGACAGAGAACACCGGGGAGCTGTTTTTT.

This rearrangement joins TRBV19 to TRBJ2-5, with 11 bases matching TRBD2. CDR1 is LNHDA and CDR2 is SQIVND in the germline V gene (reference sequence). V shed 5 bases and J 4 bases; nucleotides not matched to a gene: 6. The CDR3 totals 15 residues. This CDR3 is CASSALAGDRETQYF. The CDR3 DNA follows: TGTGCCAGTAGTGCACTAGCGGGAGATCGAGAGACCCAGTACTTC.

This CDR3 reads CASSAGLDTDTQYF. DNA for the CDR3: TGCGCCAGCAGCGCGGGACTTGACACAGATACGCAGTATTTT. V is TRBV5-1 and J is TRBJ2-3, with D perhaps matching TRBD2 (6 bases). CDR1 SGHRS and CDR2 YFSETQ come from the germline V gene. V lost 4 bases to trimming and J lost 2 bases, with 11 bases between them. The CDR3 has 14 amino acids.

The chain uses TRBV6-6 and TRBJ2-1; 9 bases are shared with TRBD2. The CDR3 totals 14 residues. Per germline, CDR1 MNHNY and CDR2 SVGAGI (reference sequence). V was pared by 2 bases and J by 8 bases, with 4 bases of the junction left unmatched. CDR3 sequence reads: CASSYEGLAYEQFF. CDR3 coding DNA: TGTGCCAGCAGTTACGAGGGACTAGCCTATGAGCAGTTCTTC.

Only one count was recorded for this clone. The chain couples TRBV18 to TRBJ2-7; unclear D gene. The CDR3 is 13 amino acids. CDR1 and CDR2 (germline): KGHSH, LQKENI. V was shortened by 0 bases and J by 3 bases, with 6 bases between the two germline ends. CDR3 nucleotide sequence: TGTGCCAGCTCACCACCCATGAGCTACGAGCAGTACTTC. This gives the protein CASSPPMSYEQYF.

This chain joins TRBV6-5 and TRBJ1-2; a weak D match, TRBD1 (5 bases). Trimming removed 10 bases at V and 7 bases at J, with 16 bases between. CDR3 length: 12 amino acids. Germline CDR1 MNHEY, CDR2 SVGAGI. CDR3 in amino acids: CATRGGVGGYTF. The CDR3 DNA reads as TGTGCCACCCGGGGGGGAGTGGGTGGCTACACCTTC.

The rearrangement uses TRBV10-3 and TRBJ1-1; D call uncertain. The CDR3 sequence is 14 residues long. Deletions cut 0 bases from V and 1 base from J, with 6 bases between. Germline V lookup: CDR1 ENHRY, CDR2 SYGVKD. The CDR3 loop is CAISESQSNTEAFF. In DNA form, the CDR3 reads TGTGCCATCAGTGAGTCCCAGTCGAACACTGAAGCTTTCTTT.

This sequence joins TRBV5-4 and TRBJ2-7; 14 bases map to TRBD2. Losses at the gene ends were 4 bases for V and 5 bases for J; bases not matched to a gene: 8. The V gene's germline CDR1 is SGHNT and CDR2 YYREEE (reference sequence). The CDR3 has 16 amino acids. Here the CDR3 DNA reads TGTGCCAGCAGCACTGGACTAGCGGGAGGTCCCCACGAGCAGTACTTC. Residues: CASSTGLAGGPHEQYF.

This chain uses TRBV3-1 (or the pseudogene TRBV3-2) with TRBJ1-6, with TRBD1 matching over 7 bases. V lost 4 bases to trimming and J lost 5 bases; unmatched junction nucleotides: 5. The CDR3 extends over 15 amino acids. Germline lookup yields CDR1 LGHDT and CDR2 YNNKEL (reference sequence). CDR3 residues: CASSPRDSHNSPLHF. The CDR3 coding sequence is TGTGCCAGCAGCCCCCGGGACAGCCATAATTCACCCCTCCACTTT.

V and J are TRBV19 and TRBJ2-7, with 9 nucleotides matching TRBD2. Germline V gene lookup returns CDR1 LNHDA and CDR2 SQIVND (reference sequence). This CDR3 region has 14 residues. Trimming at V came to 4 bases and at J to 7 bases, leaving 8 bases not matched to a gene. The CDR3 bases are TGTGCCAGTAGTAGCGGGAGGGCCCCGGATGAGCAGTACTTC. Its translation: CASSSGRAPDEQYF. The full variable domain, with the rest looked up from reference TRBV19 and TRBJ2-7, is DGGITQSPKYLFRKEGQNVTLSCEQNLNHDAMYWYRQDPGQGLRLIYYSQIVNDFQKGDIAEGYSVSREKKESFPLTVTSAQKNPTAFYLCASSSGRAPDEQYFGPGTRLTVT.

This rearrangement joins TRBV5-4 to TRBJ2-1, with 16 bases fitting TRBD2. V was pared by 4 bases and J by 1 base, with 2 bases of the junction left unmatched. Germline V CDR1 and CDR2: SGHNT, YYREEE (reference sequence). The CDR3 is 17 residues long. The CDR3 protein is CASSQGLAGGSYNEQFF. CDR3 coding DNA: TGTGCCAGCAGCCAGGGACTAGCGGGAGGGTCCTACAATGAGCAGTTCTTC.

The V gene is TRBV7-2, the J gene TRBJ1-1, with D perhaps TRBD1 (5 bases). Germline V gives CDR1 SGHTA, CDR2 FQGNSA. This CDR3 spans 13 amino acids. V was trimmed by 6 bases and J by 1 base, leaving 9 bases between them. Here the CDR3 DNA reads TGTGCCAGCAGACGGGACGGGAACACTGAAGCTTTCTTT. This encodes CASRRDGNTEAFF.

This clone was picked up one time. The CDR3 DNA reads TGTGCCAGCAGCTTCGGGCAGGGCAGGTACGAGCAGTACTTC. Protein: CASSFGQGRYEQYF. The chain links TRBV11-2 to TRBJ2-7, with a tentative D call TRBD1 (5 bases). Trimming pared 3 bases from V and 4 bases from J, leaving 13 bases between. The CDR3 is 14 amino acids. Germline CDR1 is SGHAT and CDR2 is FQNNGV.

V gene TRBV27 combines with J gene TRBJ2-2, with D uncertain. The CDR3 length is 12 residues. Germline V gives CDR1 MNHEY, CDR2 SMNVEV (reference sequence). V gave up 5 bases and J gave up 6 bases, with 7 bases separating them. In DNA, the CDR3 is TGTGCCAGCAGTAGCCCCGCCGGGGAGCTGTTTTTT. It is translated as CASSSPAGELFF.

This clone has only one observation. The chain joins TRBV9 to TRBJ2-1; TRBD2 is a possible D gene (6 bases). The CDR3 length is 15 residues. V dropped 2 bases and J dropped 5 bases, with 14 bases sitting between them. Germline V gives CDR1 SGDLS, CDR2 YYNGEE. The CDR3 region has the DNA TGTGCCAGCAGCGTGACGCCGGGCGGGAACAATGAGCAGTTCTTC. Translated, it gives CASSVTPGGNNEQFF.

This clone was picked up a small number of times. The chain carries TRBV3-1 (or the pseudogene TRBV3-2) and TRBJ2-7, with D possibly being TRBD2 (5 bases). Germline V gene sequence: CDR1 LGHDT, CDR2 YNNKEL (reference sequence). The CDR3 has 14 residues. The V end was cut by 4 bases, the J end by 2 bases, with 12 bases between. CDR3 in DNA: TGTGCCAGCAGCCCCGGGGTCGGCACCTACGAGCAGTACTTC. This translates into CASSPGVGTYEQYF.

The rearrangement joins TRBV2 to TRBJ1-2; possibly TRBD1 for D (6 bases). The V end was cut by 5 bases, the J end by 5 bases, with 12 bases between. The CDR3 is made up of 13 amino acids. Germline V gene data show CDR1 as SNHLY and CDR2 as FYNNEI. The chain's CDR3 is CASSLTGSYGYTF. CDR3 in DNA: TGTGCCAGCAGTCTAACAGGGTCATATGGCTACACCTTC.

V gene TRBV11-2 combines with J gene TRBJ2-4; D is uncertain. Trimming shortened V by 4 bases and J by 2 bases, and 0 bases separated the two germline ends. Germline CDR1 reads SGHAT; CDR2 reads FQNNGV. This CDR3 has 11 residues. The CDR3 spells CASSSKNIQYF. CDR3 sequence (DNA): TGTGCCAGCAGCTCCAAAAACATTCAGTACTTC.